This TCR beta chain stems from a study of T cells in Graves' hyperthyroidism and ophthalmopathy. On this clonotype itself: Its target is unknown.

The CDR3 regions of TCR beta were amplified from RNA transcripts. The HTBI primer set was used in a first-round RT-PCR of the TCR CDR3. TCRdb redid the calling of the multiplex PCR reads with MiXCR, one entry per CDR3 protein. This sample has hundreds of thousands of distinct CDR3 sequences; 25% to 30% occur once, and the top ten carry roughly a quarter. The study's findings and limits: Blood also held most thyroid clonotypes expanded beyond 0.001.

A sample of blood taken at first hyperthyroidism diagnosis preceded any ophthalmopathy symptoms. This CDR3 spans 17 amino acids. V lost 5 bases to trimming and J lost 5 bases; unmatched junction nucleotides: 10. The rearrangement joins TRBV12-3 or TRBV12-4 to TRBJ2-5; 14 bases line up with TRBD2. The TCR sequence derives from a man aged 40-50 years with Graves' hyperthyroidism that later progressed to Graves' ophthalmopathy. The specimen sequenced was blood. CDR3 sequence (DNA): TGTGCCAGCAGTCGCCTGAGACTAGCGGGAGGGAAGGAGACCCAGTACTTC. Protein: CASSRLRLAGGKETQYF.